One T cell receptor beta chain is described in this entry. The data stem from a study of blood T cell repertoires in COVID-19. As for the study in general: The United States, Italy and Spain provided the acute and convalescent COVID-19 samples. Sources were T cells, B-cell-depleted T cells, or PBMCs; the material itself was cDNA or gDNA.

There are 14 residues in the CDR3. In germline, CDR1 is ENHRY, CDR2 SYGVKD. Trimming pared 4 bases from V and 3 bases from J, leaving 12 bases between. Per the study methods: Estimates of nucleated cell counts were drawn from the amplification of reference gene primers. Repertoires were generated with immunoSEQ multiplex PCR, while TCRdb's copy carries only in-frame clones and drops some. That table furnishes V, J and clone size, whereas the DNA furnished D and trimming. This sample yields about 440,000 clones, of which around 89% are seen a single time; 4% to 5.5% belongs to the top ten. The chain combines TRBV10-3 with TRBJ1-1, with D possibly TRBD1 on 5 matching bases. Sequencing input: peripheral blood. This clonotype was obtained from a woman aged 30 to 39 with acute or convalescent COVID-19. The CDR3, as DNA: TGTGCCATCAGTGCCCGGGGGGTGGACACTGAAGCTTTCTTT. Residues: CAISARGVDTEAFF.